This is a list of T cell receptor beta chains from one sample in a study of blood T cells in healthy people across ages. Each CDR3 protein is one row after TCRdb ran MiXCR on the 5' RACE reads. The table includes fewer than 700,000 distinct CDR3 sequences, 40% to 45% detected once. What was sequenced was blood. All receptors derive from an older man in good health. Both conserved end residues are part of each CDR3. D genes are given only for firm matches. Size tells how often a clone was seen (once, few, many) or the class of an expanded clone, and some rows leave it out.

>NA|NA|TRBJ1-5|TRBV6-1
CASSEGPLSNQPQHF
>NA|NA|TRBJ1-2|TRBV14
CASSHQTAGDGYTF
>NA|few|TRBJ2-5|TRBV7-2
CASSLSVGGRETQYF
>NA|NA|TRBJ2-7|TRBV6-6
CASSYSKETGARNEQYF
>NA|NA|TRBJ2-2|TRBV5-1
CASSDSLETGELFF
>NA|many|TRBJ2-5|TRBV7-7
CASSPTGKKETQYF
>NA|NA|TRBJ2-5|TRBV3-1
CAGSQRRQEETQYF
>NA|NA|TRBJ2-1|TRBV2
CASSPFYNEQFF
>NA|NA|TRBJ2-4|TRBV2
CASEREGVSRILYF
>TRBD1|many|TRBJ2-7|TRBV10-3
CAIRGDRSYEQYF
>NA|few|TRBJ2-1|TRBV9
CASSVLHREGYNEQFF
>TRBD2|many|TRBJ2-7|TRBV7-2
CASSLAAGSGGGSYEQYF
>NA|NA|TRBJ2-3|TRBV5-6
CASSLVWQGSTDTQYF
>TRBD1|few|TRBJ1-2|TRBV19
CASSIDRGIVGYTF
>TRBD2|NA|NA|TRBV27
CASSPHFGTSGRPNENEQYF
>TRBD1|NA|TRBJ1-5|TRBV3-1
CASSPRQGIGQPQHF
>NA|NA|TRBJ2-3|TRBV6-2/TRBV6-3
CASSYTKETGTSTDTQYF
>TRBD1|NA|TRBJ2-6|TRBV7-9
CASSLAQGASSGANVLTF
>TRBD1|once|TRBJ2-1|TRBV18
CASSPGQGAFHNEQFF
>TRBD1|NA|TRBJ2-7|TRBV15
CATSKLDRGREQYF
>NA|NA|TRBJ1-4|TRBV4-2
CASSHPSGTGATNEKLFF
>TRBD1|NA|TRBJ1-2|TRBV6-6
CASRDRTGANYGYTF
>TRBD2|NA|TRBJ2-3|TRBV9
CASSVATSGGADTQYF
>TRBD2|NA|TRBJ2-7|TRBV29-1
CSVETSGSPYEQYF
>NA|NA|TRBJ1-5|TRBV20-1
CSARAPPGQQINQPQHF
>NA|many|TRBJ2-5|TRBV6-2/TRBV6-3
CASSLTGSQETQYF
>NA|many|TRBJ2-1|TRBV2
CASSDDGAAYNEQFF
>TRBD2|few|TRBJ2-5|TRBV20-1
CSADGRLAGETQYF
>TRBD2|once|TRBJ2-3|TRBV12-3/TRBV12-4
CASTPREGGDTQYF
>NA|NA|TRBJ1-1|TRBV29-1
CSGKDRPNTEAFF
>TRBD2|NA|TRBJ2-7|TRBV6-2/TRBV6-3
CASSYRSGERTSYEQYF
>NA|NA|TRBJ2-7|TRBV30
CAWSVSRSYEQYF
>TRBD1|NA|TRBJ1-4|TRBV7-2
CASSLRGVTGRSNEKLFF
>TRBD2|NA|TRBJ2-3|TRBV7-8
CASSLRIAGGGSDTQYF
>TRBD2|few|TRBJ2-1|TRBV7-2
CASSLIPLAGNNEQFF
>NA|NA|TRBJ1-3|TRBV25-1
CASRGASGNTIYF
>NA|NA|TRBJ2-1|TRBV29-1
CSVLSRRWVDEQFF
>TRBD2|NA|TRBJ2-1|TRBV14
CASSQAAGGGNEQFF
>TRBD2|many|TRBJ2-3|TRBV4-1
CASSPSSSGGPTDTQYF
>TRBD2|NA|TRBJ2-1|TRBV28
CASSYSGKFNNEQFF
>TRBD2|NA|TRBJ2-3|TRBV11-3
CASSLGGAGAKTQYF
>TRBD1|NA|TRBJ2-5|TRBV27
CASSLSPPGQREQETQYF
>NA|NA|TRBJ2-1|TRBV7-9
CASSLGRGVGNEQFF
>NA|NA|TRBJ1-2|TRBV6-1
CASSEGGRVYGYTF
>TRBD1|NA|TRBJ2-6|TRBV3-1
CASRIRDSGANVLTF
>NA|few|TRBJ2-7|TRBV5-6
CASSNLAGAFTYEQYF
>NA|NA|TRBJ2-5|TRBV6-1
CASSRVAQETQYF
>NA|few|TRBJ2-1|TRBV11-2
CASSLARTMGNEQFF